This T cell receptor (beta chain) was observed in a study of CD8+ T cells in alopecia areata (dated by TCRdb to about 2018). In terms of the full investigation: Treated patients were enrolled in an open-label pilot trial of oral tofacitinib at 5 to 10 mg twice daily for moderate-to-severe alopecia areata. In both human patients and the C3H/HeJ mouse model, the study applied high-throughput TCRbeta sequencing to look at T cell clonal expansion in alopecia areata. RNA came from the PAXgene miRNA kit for fixed scalp, the miRNeasy kit for PBMCs, and the RNeasy kit for mouse skin. Patients received tofacitinib for 6 to 18 months and were then followed off drug for 6 months to check for delayed response and recurrence. In humans, TCRbeta sequencing was performed on scalp tissue and on sorted CD4+ and CD8+ peripheral blood T cells from healthy controls and from patients with patchy or totalis/universalis alopecia areata. Patients on tofacitinib were biopsied at baseline and after 4 and 24 weeks of treatment, and several of the patients also had a later scalp biopsy. Clonality in the scalp was compared among normal scalp (n=4), patchy alopecia areata scalp (n=8), and alopecia totalis/universalis scalp (n=8). TCRbeta CDR3 regions were amplified by immunoSEQ multiplex PCR with 35 Vbeta forward and 13 Jbeta reverse primers. General findings and caveats noted by the study authors: Lesional scalp, especially in alopecia totalis/universalis, showed higher clonality and more expanded CD8+ clones than normal scalp, suggesting antigenic drive. Scalp TCR repertoire analysis is complicated because resident alphabeta T cells in normal human skin are also sequenced, whereas mouse skin is dominated by gammadelta T cells. Shared TCR sequences between patients were less evident than in mice, which may be partly attributable to HLA diversity in the patient population.

According to the germline V gene, CDR1 reads SQVTM and CDR2 reads ANQGSEA. Counted from cysteine to phenylalanine, this CDR3 has 13 amino acids. The sequence is cut down to CDR3 DNA, 39 bases in frame from base 1. The V end gives up 7 bases and the J end 6 bases, leaving 12 bases in the junction not matched to a gene. Library preparation employed the immunoSEQ multiplex PCR assay. To provide template for TCR sequencing, every sample had RNA extracted and reverse transcribed into cDNA. First-strand cDNA was synthesized using SuperScript III with a 2:1 mix of oligo-dT and random hexamers. A synthetic immune receptor repertoire was used to measure amplification bias, and any remaining bias was corrected computationally. On the study's bioinformatics: Raw reads were preprocessed for error removal, and CDR3 was defined according to IMGT conventions as running from the conserved cysteine to phenylalanine. Clonality was computed as 1 minus the Shannon entropy, with the entropy normalized by log2 of the number of productive unique TCRs. Scalp TCRbeta sequences were cross-referenced with sorted blood CD4 and CD8 repertoires so that the CD4 or CD8 identity of scalp clones could be inferred. This immuneACCESS table, as held by TCRdb, lists in-frame sequences with V and J called but not all clones. Of the missing ones, under half trace to an unresolved V gene in checked studies; the others have no known cause. Clone size and the V and J calls come from that table; the DNA yielded D and trimming. This sample holds about 140,000 clones; roughly half were observed only once. The ten largest account for over 0.85% of the sample.

About this clone: Its antigen remains unidentified. The record has no base qualities; no much larger clone is one base away.

Sample time point, as interpreted from the label and publication: baseline before oral tofacitinib. Lesional scalp punch biopsies and peripheral blood were collected from alopecia areata patients. PBMCs were separated by density centrifugation and stained for CD3, CD4 and CD8, after which CD4+ and CD8+ T cells were sorted on a FACSAria. The chain is encoded by TRBV29-1 joined to TRBJ2-7; 7 middle bases align to TRBD2. This sample comprised CD4+ T cells sorted from blood, obtained at week 0. This sequence was found in a human donor with alopecia areata. In nucleotide form, the sequence is TGCAGCGCGGAGCGGGGCAATTCGGGCGAGCAGTACTTC. This encodes CSAERGNSGEQYF.